The sequence of this T cell receptor beta chain was determined in a study of CXCR3-negative and CXCR3-positive naive CD8 T cells. Regarding the study as a whole: CXCR3-negative naive cells had less hydrophobic TRB CDR3s than did CXCR3-positive naive cells. The study found that naive CXCR3-negative and CXCR3-positive cells shared TRBV-TRBJ usage, while memory cells differed. Both naive subsets showed comparably high diversity, and memory CD8+ cells showed much lower diversity.

As regards this clonotype: Its antigen is unknown.

CD8+ T cell subsets were each sorted in triplicate, about 310,000 cells apiece. UMI-labeled TRB cDNA libraries were prepared by 5' RACE. No DNA is given; TCRdb re-called the 5' RACE reads and lists each CDR3 protein once. The data include about 150,000 distinct CDR3 sequences; the top ten clones carry approximately 0.51%. Material for sequencing was naive CXCR3+ CD8+ T cells from blood. The subset here: CD45RO-CCR7+CD27+CD95- naive CD8+ T cells expressing CXCR3 (TNR3+). The receptor was isolated from a human donor in good health. Some clones in this sample may be carry-over from other donors' samples.

This chain's CDR3 is CASSQGSARADEQYF. This rearrangement joins TRBV4-1 to TRBJ2-7; lacking DNA, the TRBD1 call made by TCRdb goes unchecked. In germline, CDR1 is MGHRA, CDR2 YSYEKL. The length of the CDR3 is 15 residues.